This T cell receptor (beta chain) originates from a study of blood T cells in healthy people across ages. Investigators took 8.5 to 10 milliliters of peripheral blood from every donor. RNA extraction gave at least 5 micrograms of total RNA per sample. Combining a sample-barcoded 5' primer with a J-beta primer mix, a second PCR ran for roughly 7 to 12 cycles. Each CDR3 protein is one row after TCRdb ran MiXCR on the 5' RACE reads. Counted here are 600,000 to 650,000 distinct CDR3 sequences, 58% occurring once; the ten biggest clones make up around 37%. The sample was blood. The clonotype was recovered from a man between 60 and 70 years old in good health.

Here the CDR3 DNA reads TGTGCCAGCTCACCAATCGTAAGGGGCCCCGATGGCTACACCTTC. Protein sequence: CASSPIVRGPDGYTF. This sequence joins TRBV18 and TRBJ1-2; perhaps TRBD1 as D (5 bases). This CDR3 has 15 amino acids. The germline CDR1 and CDR2 sequences are KGHSH and LQKENI. V was trimmed by 2 bases and J by 6 bases, leaving 16 bases between them.